The rows below give T cell receptor beta chains drawn from one sample of a study of T cell changes during pregnancy in multiple sclerosis. TCRdb's copy holds only in-frame clones and misses some; the assay was immunoSEQ multiplex PCR. The profile covers tens of thousands of clones, with 90% appearing a single time and 1.5% taken by the ten largest. The source material was peripheral blood, sampled in the third trimester of pregnancy. Receptors were obtained from a female donor with multiple sclerosis, enrolled in a pregnancy study. The CDR3 runs from the conserved cysteine through the conserved F or W.

cdr3_aa	v_call	j_call
CASSFNTGLGSPLHF	TRBV7-2	TRBJ1-6
CASSPNREGTGELFF	TRBV5-1	TRBJ2-2
CASRDRTYSGNTIYF	TRBV6-6	TRBJ1-3
CASSLSSGGYEQYF	TRBV7-2	TRBJ2-7
CASSDLTFSGNTIYF	TRBV25-1	TRBJ1-3
CASSPTVRQETQYF	TRBV5-4	TRBJ2-5
CAWNRVGQRNGYTF	TRBV30	TRBJ1-2
CASSPLQGNRHIQYF	TRBV11-2	TRBJ2-4
CASSAGQGVTEAFF	TRBV4-1	TRBJ1-1
CASSEVRQDPYNEQFF	TRBV6-1	TRBJ2-1
CASSGFSWQGNTIYF	TRBV6-1	TRBJ1-3
CASSVKGTGGAYNEQFF	TRBV27	TRBJ2-1
CASSLGTDTEAFF	TRBV11-3	TRBJ1-1
CASSLRGDEKLFF	TRBV5-6	TRBJ1-4
CASSPRLAATYEQYF	TRBV7-9	TRBJ2-7
CSVISGRDSYVETQYF	TRBV29-1	TRBJ2-5
CALKGTAYEQYF	TRBV30	TRBJ2-7
CASSQDGTFGVTQYF	TRBV4-3	TRBJ2-5
CASSYGSGNTIYF	TRBV6-5	TRBJ1-3
CASSSRLAVAGTDTQYF	TRBV9	TRBJ2-3
CASSAQVATNEKLFF	TRBV7-8	TRBJ1-4
CASSLRTQGQLGYTF	TRBV11-1	TRBJ1-2
CASSITGTRGLEAFF	TRBV7-2	TRBJ1-1
CASSPRTGEGYTF	TRBV7-9	TRBJ1-2
CASSSSSGRSFHEQFF	TRBV11-3	TRBJ2-1
CASSLARQQFNTGELFF	TRBV5-4	TRBJ2-2
CASSLEPTEGGGYTF	TRBV5-1	TRBJ1-2
CASSQGWAGGEKLFF	TRBV4-2	TRBJ1-4
CAWSAQGDQPQHF	TRBV30	TRBJ1-5
CASQNRQNTEAFF	TRBV5-1	TRBJ1-1
CASSRIATNEKLFF	TRBV19	TRBJ1-4
CASRPQMNTEAFF	TRBV2	TRBJ1-1
CASSDQGLSSVKNEKLFF	TRBV6-1	TRBJ1-4
CAIRPGQNTGELFF	TRBV10-3	TRBJ2-2
CAISDHTKRGANEQFF	TRBV10-3	TRBJ2-1
CASSRQDPAQETQYF	TRBV18	TRBJ2-5
CASSTSGYEQYF	TRBV6-5	TRBJ2-7
CSATLEDEQYF	TRBV20-1	TRBJ2-7
CASRHPGHPTDTQYF	TRBV5-1	TRBJ2-3
CASGPGNSPLHF	TRBV7-2	TRBJ1-6
CASSKGDPGQGYEQYF	TRBV27	TRBJ2-7
CASRKGHTEAFF	TRBV6-1	TRBJ1-1
CASSLRQGTDTQYF	TRBV11-3	TRBJ2-3
CASSVSGHVHSGNTIYF	TRBV7-9	TRBJ1-3
CASSLTENTDTQYF	TRBV7-3	TRBJ2-3
CASSGAYTDTQYF	TRBV11-1	TRBJ2-3
CASSLGTRTNEQYF	TRBV7-8	TRBJ2-7
CASSLGGYTF	TRBV7-6	TRBJ1-2
CASSYDYSGGNIQYF	TRBV7-2	TRBJ2-4
CASSFPNPRGIPQETQYF	TRBV28	TRBJ2-5
CAWSTTPGGSTDTQYF	TRBV30	TRBJ2-3
CASRKTSGYNEQFF	TRBV6-1	TRBJ2-1
CASSIQGKQETQYF	TRBV19	TRBJ2-5
CASNNGPGRPLGDTQYF	TRBV7-2	TRBJ2-3
CASSVEGNTEAFF	TRBV6-4	TRBJ1-1
CASSEFGGETQYF	TRBV2	TRBJ2-5
CASSLTANYGYTF	TRBV25-1	TRBJ1-2
CASSSRNTIYF	TRBV2	TRBJ1-3
CASTPHLETGEEATF	TRBV4-3	TRBJ1-2